The entry below describes one T cell receptor beta chain. This clone's antigen is unknown. No clone much larger than this one lies a single base away; base qualities are absent. The sample is drawn from a study of CD8 T cells in Susac syndrome (dated 2019 in TCRdb). General notes on the study: Of the Susac syndrome patients who were sequenced, more than 5 had clinically active disease and 8 or 9 were in clinical remission. The study used repertoire sequencing to test whether antigen drove CD8+ T cell activation and differentiation in Susac syndrome. Susac syndrome patients were therapy-naive, on corticosteroids (some also receiving IVIg), or on IVIg alone at blood withdrawal.

High-throughput TCR beta sequencing profiled peripheral blood CD8+ and CD4+ T cells from healthy donors, Susac syndrome patients and multiple sclerosis patients. The Susac syndrome patients fulfilled recently defined diagnostic criteria for either definite or probable disease. CD8+ TEMRA cells were enriched by FACS, while bulk CD8+ and CD4+ T cells were purified by magnetic negative isolation. Blood was collected in EDTA tubes and processed within 24 hours, with PBMCs isolated through density gradient centrifugation. PBMCs intended for TCR sequencing were frozen in liquid nitrogen and were later thawed in a 37 degrees C water bath. The sorted or isolated CD4+, CD8+ and CD8+ TEMRA cells had a purity of 90% or higher. The CDR3 holds 14 amino acids from the cysteine to the phenylalanine. CDR3 DNA only is kept here, 42 bases in frame from base 1. V loses 5 bases, J loses 11 bases, and the germline ends lie 21 bases apart. The germline V gene yields SGHTA for CDR1 and FQGTGA for CDR2.

RNA was extracted with the RNeasy kit and 0.5 to 1 ug was reverse transcribed using random hexamers. The immunoSEQ multiplex PCR assay, covering 54 Vbeta and 13 Jbeta segments, was used to amplify TCR beta CDR3 regions. To correct PCR amplification bias, a synthetic template baseline was used for both primer optimization and computational correction. Under the source paper's analysis protocol: Reads were assigned to V, D and J genes according to IMGT and analyzed in immunoSEQ Analyzer, with only productive sequences retained. Clonality was calculated as one minus the Shannon entropy normalized by log2 of the number of productive unique sequences. For each patient and control, public and private clones were evaluated among the 100 most prevalent clones. Clones were defined as Susac-specific when absent from the healthy and MS cohorts, from about a thousand published viral clones and from other ImmuneACCESS disease sequences. TCRdb reran the public reads through fastp at Q25 and MiXCR, keeping productive beta chains. Duplicate CDR3 protein sequences are folded into a single record with the most common DNA and genes. These V and J calls rely on TCRdb rather than the paper's analysis. The sample has about 150,000 distinct CDR3 sequences on record, approximately 95% of them singletons. Together, the top ten hold 0.16% of the sample.

Findings and caveats that apply to the study as a whole: The TCR sequencing and HLA analysis was acknowledged to have included a relatively small number of individuals. In the CD4+ T cell repertoire of Susac syndrome patients, clonal expansion was not detected.

The material sequenced was CD4+ T cells from PBMCs. This sequence uses TRBV7-3 and TRBJ1-1; no D gene call is confident. This TCR came from a human donor with Susac syndrome. The CDR3 region has the sequence CASSPPPGSGDAFF. The bases read TGTGCCAGCAGCCCCCCGCCAGGATCTGGTGACGCTTTCTTT.